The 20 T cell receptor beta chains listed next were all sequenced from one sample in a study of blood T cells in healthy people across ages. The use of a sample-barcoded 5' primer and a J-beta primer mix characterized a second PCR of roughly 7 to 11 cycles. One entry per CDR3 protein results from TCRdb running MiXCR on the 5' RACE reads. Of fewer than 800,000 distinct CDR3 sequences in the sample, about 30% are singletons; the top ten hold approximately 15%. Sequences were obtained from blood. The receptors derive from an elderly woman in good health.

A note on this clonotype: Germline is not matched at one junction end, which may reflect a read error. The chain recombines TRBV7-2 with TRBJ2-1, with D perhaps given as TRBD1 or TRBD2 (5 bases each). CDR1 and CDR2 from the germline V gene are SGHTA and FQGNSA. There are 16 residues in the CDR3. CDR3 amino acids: CASSLGPSKGYNERFF. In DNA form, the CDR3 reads TGTGCCAGCAGCCTGGGGCCTAGCAAGGGGTACAATGAGCGGTTCTTC.

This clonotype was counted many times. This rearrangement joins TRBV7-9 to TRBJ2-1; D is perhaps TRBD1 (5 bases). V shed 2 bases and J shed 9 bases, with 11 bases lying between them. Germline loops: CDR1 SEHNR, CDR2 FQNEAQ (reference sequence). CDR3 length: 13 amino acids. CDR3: CASSLSRGSEQFF. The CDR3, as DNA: TGTGCCAGCAGCTTAAGTAGGGGTAGTGAGCAGTTCTTC. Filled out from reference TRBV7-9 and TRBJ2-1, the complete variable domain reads DTGVSQNPRHKITKRGQNVTFRCDPISEHNRLYWYRQTLGQGPEFLTYFQNEAQLEKSRLLSDRFSAERPKGSFSTLEIQRTEQGDSAMYLCASSLSRGSEQFFGPGTRLTVL.

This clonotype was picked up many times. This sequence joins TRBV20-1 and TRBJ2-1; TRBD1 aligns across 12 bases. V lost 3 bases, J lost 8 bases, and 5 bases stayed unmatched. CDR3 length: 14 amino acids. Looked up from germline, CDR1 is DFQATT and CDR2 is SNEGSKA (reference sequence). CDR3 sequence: CSARRDRGLDEQFF. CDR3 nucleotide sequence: TGCAGTGCTAGGCGGGACAGGGGGCTCGATGAGCAGTTCTTC.

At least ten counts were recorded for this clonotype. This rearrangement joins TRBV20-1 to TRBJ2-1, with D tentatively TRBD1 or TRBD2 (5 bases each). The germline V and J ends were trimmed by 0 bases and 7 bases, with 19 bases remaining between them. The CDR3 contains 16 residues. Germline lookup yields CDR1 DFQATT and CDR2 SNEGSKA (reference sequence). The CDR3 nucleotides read TGCAGTGCTAGAGATCAAAGAAGGGACGGCCGGAATGAGCAGTTCTTC. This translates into CSARDQRRDGRNEQFF.

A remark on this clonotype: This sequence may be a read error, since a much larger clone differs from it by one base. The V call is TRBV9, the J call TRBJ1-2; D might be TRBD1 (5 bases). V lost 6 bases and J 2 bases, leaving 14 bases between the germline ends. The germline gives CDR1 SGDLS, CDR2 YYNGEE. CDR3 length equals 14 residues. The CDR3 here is CASNEGPRNYGYTF. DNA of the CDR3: TGTGCCAGCAACGAGGGACCGAGAAACTATGGCTACACCTTC.

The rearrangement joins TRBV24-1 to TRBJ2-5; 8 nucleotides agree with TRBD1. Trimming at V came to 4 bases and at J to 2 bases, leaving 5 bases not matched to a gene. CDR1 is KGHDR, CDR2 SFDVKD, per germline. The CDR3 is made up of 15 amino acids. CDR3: CATSDRGQGQETQYF. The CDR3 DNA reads TGTGCCACCAGTGACCGAGGACAGGGACAAGAGACCCAGTACTTC.

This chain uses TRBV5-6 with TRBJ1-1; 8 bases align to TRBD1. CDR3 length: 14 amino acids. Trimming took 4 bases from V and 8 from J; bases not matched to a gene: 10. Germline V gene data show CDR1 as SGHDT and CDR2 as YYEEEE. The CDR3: CASSLPGQATEAFF. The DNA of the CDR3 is TGTGCCAGCAGCCTCCCGGGACAGGCTACGGAAGCTTTCTTT. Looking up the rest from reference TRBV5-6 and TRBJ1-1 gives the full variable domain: DAGVTQSPTHLIKTRGQQVTLRCSPKSGHDTVSWYQQALGQGPQFIFQYYEEEERQRGNFPDRFSGHQFPNYSSELNVNALLLGDSALYLCASSLPGQATEAFFGQGTRLTVV.

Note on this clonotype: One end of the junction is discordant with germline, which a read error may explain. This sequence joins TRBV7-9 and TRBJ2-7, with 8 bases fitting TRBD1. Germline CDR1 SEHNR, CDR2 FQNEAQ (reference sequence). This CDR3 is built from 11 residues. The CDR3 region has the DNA TGTGCCAGCAGTTCGGACAGGGAACACAACTTC. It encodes CASSSDREHNF.

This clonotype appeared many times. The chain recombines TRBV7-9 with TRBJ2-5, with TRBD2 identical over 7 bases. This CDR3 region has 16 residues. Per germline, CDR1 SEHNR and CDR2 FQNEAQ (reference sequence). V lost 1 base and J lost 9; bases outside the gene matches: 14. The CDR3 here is CASSLDWMERGEAQYF. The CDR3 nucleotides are TGTGCCAGCAGCTTAGATTGGATGGAGCGGGGTGAGGCCCAGTACTTC. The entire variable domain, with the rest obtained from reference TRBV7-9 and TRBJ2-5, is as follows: DTGVSQNPRHKITKRGQNVTFRCDPISEHNRLYWYRQTLGQGPEFLTYFQNEAQLEKSRLLSDRFSAERPKGSFSTLEIQRTEQGDSAMYLCASSLDWMERGEAQYFGPGTRLLVL.

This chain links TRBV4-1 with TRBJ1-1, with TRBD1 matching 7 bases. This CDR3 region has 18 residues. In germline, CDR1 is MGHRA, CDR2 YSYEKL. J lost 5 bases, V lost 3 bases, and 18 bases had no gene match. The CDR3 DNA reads TGCGCCAGCAGCCAGATGGAGGGTCGGCGGCAGGGGGATACTGAAGCTTTCTTT. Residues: CASSQMEGRRQGDTEAFF.

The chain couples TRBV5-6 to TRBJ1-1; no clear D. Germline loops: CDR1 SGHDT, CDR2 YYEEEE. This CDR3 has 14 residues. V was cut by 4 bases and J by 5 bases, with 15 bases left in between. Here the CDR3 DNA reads TGTGCCAGCAGCCGAGGGCAGGCGGGGACTGAAGCTTTCTTT. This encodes CASSRGQAGTEAFF.

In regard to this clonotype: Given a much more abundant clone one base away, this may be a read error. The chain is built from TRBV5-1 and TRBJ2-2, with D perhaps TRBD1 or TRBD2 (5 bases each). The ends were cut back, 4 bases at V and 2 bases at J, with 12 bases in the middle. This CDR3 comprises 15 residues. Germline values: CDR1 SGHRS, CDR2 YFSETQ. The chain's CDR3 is CASSPGRSNTGELFF. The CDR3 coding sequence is TGCGCCAGCAGCCCGGGACGCTCTAACACCGGGGAGCTGTTTTTT.

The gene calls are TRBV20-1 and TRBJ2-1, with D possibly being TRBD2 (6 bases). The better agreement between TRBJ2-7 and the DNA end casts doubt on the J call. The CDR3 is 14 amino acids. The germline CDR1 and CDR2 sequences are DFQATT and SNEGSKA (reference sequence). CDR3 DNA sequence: TGCAGTGCGGGGCGGGGACTCTCCTACAATGAGCAGTACTTC. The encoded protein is CSAGRGLSYNEQYF.

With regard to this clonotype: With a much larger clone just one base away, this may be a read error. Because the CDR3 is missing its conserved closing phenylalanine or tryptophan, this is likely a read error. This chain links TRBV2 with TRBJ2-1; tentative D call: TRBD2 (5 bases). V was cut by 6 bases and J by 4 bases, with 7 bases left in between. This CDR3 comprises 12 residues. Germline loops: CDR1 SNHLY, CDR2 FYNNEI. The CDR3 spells CASRQRYNEQFC. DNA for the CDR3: TGTGCCAGCAGGCAGCGGTACAATGAGCAGTTCTGC.

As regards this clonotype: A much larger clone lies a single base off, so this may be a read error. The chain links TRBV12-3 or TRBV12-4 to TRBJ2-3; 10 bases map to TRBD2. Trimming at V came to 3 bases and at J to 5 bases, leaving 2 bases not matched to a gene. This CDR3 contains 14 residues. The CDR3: CASSFRTSGDTQYF. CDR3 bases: TGTGCCAGCAGTTTCCGGACTAGCGGAGATACGCAGTATTTT.

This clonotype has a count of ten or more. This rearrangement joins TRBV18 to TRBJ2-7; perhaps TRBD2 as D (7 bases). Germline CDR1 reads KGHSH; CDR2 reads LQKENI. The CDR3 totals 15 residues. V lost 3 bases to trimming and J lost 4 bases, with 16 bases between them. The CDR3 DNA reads TGTGCCAGCTCACCGGGGGGGCAGGGAGTATACGAGCAGTACTTC. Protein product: CASSPGGQGVYEQYF.

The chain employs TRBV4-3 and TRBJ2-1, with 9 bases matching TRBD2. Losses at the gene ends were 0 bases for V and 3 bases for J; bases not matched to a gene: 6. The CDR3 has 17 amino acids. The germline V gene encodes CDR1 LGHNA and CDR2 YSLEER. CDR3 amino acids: CASSQETSGTLYNEQFF. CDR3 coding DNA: TGCGCCAGCAGCCAAGAGACTAGCGGAACCCTCTACAATGAGCAGTTCTTC.

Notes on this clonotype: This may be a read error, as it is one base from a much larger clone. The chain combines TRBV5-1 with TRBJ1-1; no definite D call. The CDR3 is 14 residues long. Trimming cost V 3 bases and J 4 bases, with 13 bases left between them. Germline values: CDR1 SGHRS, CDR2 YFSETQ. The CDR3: CASSWAEGSTEAFF. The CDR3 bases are TGCGCCAGCAGCTGGGCGGAGGGATCCACTGAAGCTTTCTTT.

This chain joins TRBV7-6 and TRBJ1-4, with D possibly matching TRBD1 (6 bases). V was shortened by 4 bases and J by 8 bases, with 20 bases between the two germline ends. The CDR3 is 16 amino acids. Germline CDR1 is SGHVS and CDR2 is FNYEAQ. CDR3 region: CASSSRTGWGGEKLFF. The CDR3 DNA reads TGTGCCAGCAGCTCTCGAACAGGGTGGGGGGGAGAAAAACTGTTTTTT.

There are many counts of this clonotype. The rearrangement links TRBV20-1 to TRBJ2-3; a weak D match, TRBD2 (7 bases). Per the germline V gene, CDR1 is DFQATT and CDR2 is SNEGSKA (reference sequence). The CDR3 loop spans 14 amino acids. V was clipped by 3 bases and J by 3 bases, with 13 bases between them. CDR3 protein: CSARPGGPTDTQYF. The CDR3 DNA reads TGCAGTGCTAGGCCCGGGGGGCCGACAGATACGCAGTATTTT.